These 23 T cell receptor beta chains were sequenced from one sample in a study of blood T cell repertoires in COVID-19. Assay: immunoSEQ multiplex PCR; the TCRdb copy retains only in-frame clones and omits some. The sample contains 100,000 to 120,000 clones, about 86% of which appear only once. Source material: peripheral blood. The receptors stem from a man of 80 years or more with acute or convalescent COVID-19.

V usage is TRBV5-1 and J usage is TRBJ2-5; the match to TRBD2 covers 7 bases. V shed 0 bases, J shed 5 bases, and the junction held 7 bases outside the gene matches. In germline, CDR1 is SGHRS, CDR2 YFSETQ. This CDR3 region has 15 residues. CDR3 DNA: TGCGCCAGCAGCTTGGTAGGGGAGGGCTCCGAGACCCAGTACTTC. Protein: CASSLVGEGSETQYF.

This clone was observed a handful of times. The chain couples TRBV5-4 to TRBJ2-2; TRBD2 might be the D (6 bases). This CDR3 has 16 residues. Trimming left V 4 bases short and J 2 bases short, with 15 bases between. Germline loops: CDR1 SGHNT, CDR2 YYREEE (reference sequence). In DNA form, the CDR3 reads TGTGCCAGCAGCCCGGGAGTAGCGGCAAACACCGGGGAGCTGTTTTTT. This translates into CASSPGVAANTGELFF.

A single count supports this clone. The chain uses TRBV5-1 and TRBJ2-6; D perhaps matches TRBD2 (5 bases). Germline V lookup: CDR1 SGHRS, CDR2 YFSETQ. V dropped 0 bases and J dropped 1 base, with 11 bases sitting between them. The CDR3 consists of 17 residues. The chain's CDR3 is CASSLEVSGSGANVLTF. The CDR3 bases are TGCGCCAGCAGCTTGGAGGTGTCGGGATCTGGGGCCAACGTCCTGACTTTC.

The V gene is TRBV5-1, the J gene TRBJ2-5, with a tentative D call TRBD1 (5 bases). CDR3 size: 15 residues. Germline CDR1 and CDR2: SGHRS and YFSETQ. Trimming cost V 0 bases and J 1 base, with 10 bases left between them. In DNA form, the CDR3 reads TGCGCCAGCAGCTTGGCCTTAGGGGTCCAAGAGACCCAGTACTTC. This codes for CASSLALGVQETQYF.

This clone was recorded once. The genes are TRBV20-1 and TRBJ1-1, with 7 bases fitting TRBD1. Trimming at V came to 5 bases and at J to 8 bases, leaving 5 bases not matched to a gene. This CDR3 has 11 residues. Germline lookup yields CDR1 DFQATT and CDR2 SNEGSKA (reference sequence). In nucleotides, the CDR3 is TGCAGTGCTTCCCAGGGGGGAGAAGCTTTCTTT. It yields the protein CSASQGGEAFF.

This clone appeared a few times. This chain connects TRBV7-9 to TRBJ1-1; no definite D call. Trimming cost V 1 base and J 3 bases, with 6 bases left between them. Germline V gene sequence: CDR1 SEHNR, CDR2 FQNEAQ (reference sequence). This CDR3 has 13 amino acids. CDR3 sequence reads: CASSLGPYTEAFF. CDR3 DNA: TGTGCCAGCAGCTTAGGGCCTTACACTGAAGCTTTCTTT.

The chain links TRBV30 to TRBJ1-6, with 10 bases aligning to TRBD1. CDR1 GTSNPN and CDR2 SVGIG come from the germline V gene (reference sequence). V dropped 3 bases and J dropped 10; count of bases not matched to a gene: 6. CDR3 length equals 14 residues. The CDR3 loop is CAWRRDRGESPLHF. DNA for the CDR3: TGTGCCTGGAGGAGGGACAGGGGTGAGTCACCCCTCCACTTT.

The chain combines TRBV7-8 with TRBJ1-2; possibly TRBD1 for D (6 bases). Germline CDR1 reads SGHVS; CDR2 reads FQNEAQ. The ends were cut back, 1 base at V and 7 bases at J, with 13 bases in the middle. This CDR3 spans 14 amino acids. CDR3 in amino acids: CASSLVHRVSGYTF. The CDR3 DNA reads as TGTGCCAGCAGCTTAGTGCACAGGGTCTCTGGCTACACCTTC.

The rearrangement links TRBV29-1 to TRBJ1-2, with TRBD1 identical over 8 bases. Germline V gives CDR1 SQVTM, CDR2 ANQGSEA. Unmatched junction bases numbered 4, after V lost 4 bases and J lost 6 bases. The length of the CDR3 is 12 residues. Here the CDR3 reads CSVVAGGNGYTF. CDR3 DNA: TGCAGCGTTGTCGCAGGGGGCAATGGCTACACCTTC.

This sequence joins TRBV11-2 and TRBJ2-7, with 9 bases identical to TRBD2. This CDR3 contains 15 residues. Trimming took 5 bases from V and 3 from J; bases not matched to a gene: 8. The germline V gene has CDR1 SGHAT and CDR2 FQNNGV. The CDR3 reads CASSRPGTSFYEQYF. The CDR3 coding sequence is TGTGCCAGCAGCCGACCCGGGACTAGCTTCTACGAGCAGTACTTC.

This rearrangement joins TRBV11-1 to TRBJ2-1, with 7 bases identical to TRBD2. V shed 8 bases, J shed 1 base, and the junction held 2 bases outside the gene matches. CDR1 is SGHAT and CDR2 is FQDESV in the germline V gene (reference sequence). The CDR3 covers 13 residues. CDR3 sequence (DNA): TGTGCCAGCCAGCGGGATTCCTACAATGAGCAGTTCTTC. Protein product: CASQRDSYNEQFF.

The gene calls are TRBV9 and TRBJ2-7, with D perhaps matching TRBD1 (6 bases). Trimming took off 3 bases at V and 2 bases at J, with 9 bases between the two ends. Germline lookup yields CDR1 SGDLS and CDR2 YYNGEE. The CDR3 has 13 residues. CDR3 loop: CASSEGTTYEQYF. The CDR3 DNA follows: TGTGCCAGCAGCGAGGGGACAACCTACGAGCAGTACTTC.

The chain joins TRBV19 to TRBJ2-1, with TRBD2 as a possible D gene (6 bases). Trimming shortened V by 8 bases and J by 2 bases, and 7 bases separated the two germline ends. The CDR3 consists of 12 residues. CDR1 and CDR2 (germline): LNHDA, SQIVND (reference sequence). The CDR3 DNA reads as TGTGCCAGTGGCGGGACCTACAATGAGCAGTTCTTC. It codes for CASGGTYNEQFF.

V usage is TRBV18 and J usage is TRBJ1-2; 7 nucleotides match TRBD1. This CDR3 region has 14 residues. CDR1 is KGHSH, CDR2 LQKENI, per germline. Unmatched junction bases numbered 7, after V lost 5 bases and J lost 4 bases. CDR3 DNA sequence: TGTGCCAGCTCATCAGAGACAGGGTCCTATGGCTACACCTTC. Its translation is CASSSETGSYGYTF.

The chain recombines TRBV7-2 with TRBJ1-2, with 7 bases aligning to TRBD1. V dropped 6 bases and J dropped 8; count of bases not matched to a gene: 15. Per germline, CDR1 SGHTA and CDR2 FQGNSA. The CDR3 spans 15 residues. CDR3 in amino acids: CASSRSLAGGKGYTF. The CDR3 DNA reads TGTGCCAGCAGTAGGTCATTGGCAGGGGGAAAGGGCTACACCTTC.

The chain uses TRBV5-1 and TRBJ1-2; D is uncertain. The CDR3 runs to 14 residues. Germline loops: CDR1 SGHRS, CDR2 YFSETQ. V lost 0 bases, J lost 0 bases, and 6 bases lay in between. CDR3 in DNA: TGCGCCAGCAGCTTGGAGAGTACTAACTATGGCTACACCTTC. Protein sequence: CASSLESTNYGYTF.

The CDR3 coding sequence is TGTGCCAGCAGTTACTCGAGGGACAAGCCCTACGAGCAGTACTTC. Its protein product is CASSYSRDKPYEQYF. The chain carries TRBV6-6 and TRBJ2-7; the D gene is possibly TRBD1 (6 bases). The CDR3 has 15 residues. Looked up from germline, CDR1 is MNHNY and CDR2 is SVGAGI (reference sequence). Between the trimmed V and J ends, which lost 0 bases and 2 bases, there was a span of 11 bases.

The V gene is TRBV28, the J gene TRBJ2-7, with D maybe TRBD2 (7 bases). Per germline, CDR1 MDHEN and CDR2 SYDVKM. The CDR3 contains 17 residues. Trimming took 7 bases from V and 7 from J, leaving 29 bases between them. The DNA of the CDR3 is TGTGCCAGCACCGAGTTGGGAGGGGGACACCGTCCGGGGGAGCAGTACTTC. It codes for CASTELGGGHRPGEQYF.

The chain recombines TRBV29-1 with TRBJ1-1; TRBD1 matches at 7 bases. Germline V gene data show CDR1 as SQVTM and CDR2 as ANQGSEA. This CDR3 comprises 12 residues. With V trimmed by 3 bases and J by 11 bases, 9 bases remained unmatched. In nucleotides, the CDR3 is TGCAGCGTTGATAGAGGGGGCGCGTTTGCTTTCTTT. It yields the protein CSVDRGGAFAFF.

This chain uses TRBV6-5 with TRBJ1-4; D is unclear. CDR3 length: 13 amino acids. V gave up 4 bases and J gave up 4 bases, with 7 bases separating them. Germline CDR1 and CDR2: MNHEY and SVGAGI. The CDR3 loop reads CASSFVVNEKLFF. The CDR3 DNA reads TGTGCCAGCAGTTTCGTCGTTAATGAAAAACTGTTTTTT.

This rearrangement joins TRBV3-1 (or the pseudogene TRBV3-2) to TRBJ2-3; TRBD2 aligns across 7 bases. J lost 1 base, V lost 4 bases, and 8 bases had no gene match. Germline values: CDR1 LGHDT, CDR2 YNNKEL (reference sequence). The CDR3 runs to 16 residues. CDR3 in amino acids: CASSLRLAWGTDTQYF. Here the CDR3 DNA reads TGTGCCAGCAGCCTAAGACTAGCCTGGGGCACAGATACGCAGTATTTT.

This clone was recorded once. The gene calls are TRBV19 and TRBJ2-7; TRBD1 matches at 7 bases. This CDR3 has 15 residues. Germline CDR1 reads LNHDA; CDR2 reads SQIVND (reference sequence). V dropped 6 bases and J dropped 0; count of bases not matched to a gene: 8. This CDR3 is CASSTSGTASYEQYF. The CDR3, as DNA: TGTGCCAGTAGCACTTCCGGGACAGCCTCCTACGAGCAGTACTTC. The complete variable domain, with remaining parts taken from reference TRBV19 and TRBJ2-7, reads DGGITQSPKYLFRKEGQNVTLSCEQNLNHDAMYWYRQDPGQGLRLIYYSQIVNDFQKGDIAEGYSVSREKKESFPLTVTSAQKNPTAFYLCASSTSGTASYEQYFGPGTRLTVT.

The chain has TRBV28 and TRBJ1-2, with D unresolved. This CDR3 has 15 amino acids. CDR1 is MDHEN and CDR2 is SYDVKM in the germline V gene. Trimming shortened V by 2 bases and J by 4 bases, and 14 bases separated the two germline ends. CDR3 protein: CASSLKAPRIYGYTF. DNA of the CDR3: TGTGCCAGCAGTTTAAAGGCCCCGCGGATCTATGGCTACACCTTC.